This T cell receptor beta chain came from a study of blood T cell repertoires in COVID-19. As for the study in general: From the United States, Italy and Spain came samples of acute and convalescent COVID-19.

Generated by immunoSEQ multiplex PCR, the TCRdb table keeps only in-frame clones and is missing some. Among about 300,000 clones listed, roughly 90% were seen once. The germline V gene encodes CDR1 MGHDK and CDR2 SYGVNS. V lost 8 bases to trimming and J lost 5 bases; unmatched junction nucleotides: 8. The CDR3 extends over 13 amino acids. The study assigned cohorts using participant-reported clinical history. Recovered status in Cohort 3 required two negative PCRs, clearance, or symptom resolution. Sequencing was performed on PBMCs or T cells enriched from blood (not recorded which). This clonotype was obtained from a woman in her thirties who had recovered from COVID-19. The chain couples TRBV25-1 to TRBJ2-7, with 8 bases matching TRBD2. This chain's CDR3 is CASALSGSDEQYF. The CDR3 coding sequence is TGTGCCAGCGCCCTGAGCGGGAGTGACGAGCAGTACTTC.